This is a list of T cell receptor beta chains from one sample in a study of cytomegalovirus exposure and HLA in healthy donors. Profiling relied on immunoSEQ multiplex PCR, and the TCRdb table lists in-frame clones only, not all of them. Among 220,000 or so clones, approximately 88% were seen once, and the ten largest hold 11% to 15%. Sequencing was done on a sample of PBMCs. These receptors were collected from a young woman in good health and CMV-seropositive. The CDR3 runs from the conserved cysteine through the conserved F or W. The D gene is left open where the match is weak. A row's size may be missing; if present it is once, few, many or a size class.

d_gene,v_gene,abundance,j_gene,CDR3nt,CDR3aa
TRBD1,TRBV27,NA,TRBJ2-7,TGTGCCTCCTCAGTCACAGGGGGCAACGAGCAGTACTTC,CASSVTGGNEQYF
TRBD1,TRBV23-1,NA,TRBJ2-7,TGCGCCAGCAGTCAGAGGACAGGAGTGGCCTACGAGCAGTACTTC,CASSQRTGVAYEQYF
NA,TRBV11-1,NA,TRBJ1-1,TGTGCCAGCAGCTTAGCGGGGGCAGCTTTCTTT,CASSLAGAAFF
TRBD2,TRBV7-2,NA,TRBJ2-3,TGTGCCAGCAGCTTAACGACTAGCGGGAGAGGAAGGACAGATACGCAGTATTTT,CASSLTTSGRGRTDTQYF
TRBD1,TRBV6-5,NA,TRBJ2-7,TGTGCCAGCAGTTACTCGGGGGACAGGGGGCTCGAGCAGTACTTC,CASSYSGDRGLEQYF
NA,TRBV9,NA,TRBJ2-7,TGTGCCAGCAGCGTAGGAGCCGGGGCCTACGAGCAGTACTTC,CASSVGAGAYEQYF
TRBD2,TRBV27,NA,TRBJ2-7,TGTGCCAGCAGACGACTAGCGGGCGAGCAGTACTTC,CASRRLAGEQYF
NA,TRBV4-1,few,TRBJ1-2,TGCGCCAGCAGCCAAGTTGGTTTTGGCTACACCTTC,CASSQVGFGYTF
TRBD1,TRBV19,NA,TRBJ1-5,TGTGCCAGTCAGACAGGGGGCAATCAGCCCCAGCATTTT,CASQTGGNQPQHF
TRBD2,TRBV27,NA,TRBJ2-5,TGTGCCAGCAGTTTAGATGGGGCGGGAGTAATGAAGACCCAGTACTTC,CASSLDGAGVMKTQYF
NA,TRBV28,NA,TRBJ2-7,TGTGCCAGCAGTTTAAAAAAATGGCAGCAGTACTTC,CASSLKKWQQYF